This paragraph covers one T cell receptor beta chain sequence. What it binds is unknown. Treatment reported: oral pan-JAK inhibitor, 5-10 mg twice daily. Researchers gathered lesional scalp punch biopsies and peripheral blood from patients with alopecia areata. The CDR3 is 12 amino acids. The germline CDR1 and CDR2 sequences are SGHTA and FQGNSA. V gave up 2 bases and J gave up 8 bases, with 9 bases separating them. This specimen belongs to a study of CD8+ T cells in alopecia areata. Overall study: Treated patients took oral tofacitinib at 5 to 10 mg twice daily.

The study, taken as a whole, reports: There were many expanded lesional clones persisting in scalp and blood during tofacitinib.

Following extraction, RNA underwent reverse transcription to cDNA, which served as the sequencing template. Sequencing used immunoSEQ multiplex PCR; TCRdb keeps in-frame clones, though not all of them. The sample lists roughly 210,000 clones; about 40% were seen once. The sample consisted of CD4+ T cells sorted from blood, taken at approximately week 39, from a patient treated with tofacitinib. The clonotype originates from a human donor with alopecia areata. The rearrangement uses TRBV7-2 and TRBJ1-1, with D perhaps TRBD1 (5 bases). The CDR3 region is CASSLLAGEAFF. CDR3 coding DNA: TGTGCCAGCAGCTTACTGGCAGGGGAAGCTTTCTTT.